The next 19 T cell receptor beta chains were all read from a single sample in a study of cytomegalovirus exposure and HLA in healthy donors. The study ran its PCR with 60 Vbeta and 13 Jbeta primers. Profiling relied on immunoSEQ multiplex PCR, and the TCRdb table lists in-frame clones only, not all of them. Altogether approximately 100,000 clones are present, around 74% being singletons, with the ten largest covering 1.8%. The sample comprised PBMCs. The receptors derive from a male donor in good health and CMV-seronegative.

The gene calls are TRBV5-6 and TRBJ2-5; D is ambiguous. Matching the DNA end better, TRBJ2-7 makes the J call doubtful. The CDR3 is 12 residues long. Germline lookup yields CDR1 SGHDT and CDR2 YYEEEE. This CDR3 reads CASSLLGYEQYF. CDR3 bases: TGTGCCAGCAGCTTACTTGGTTACGAGCAGTACTTC.

V and J are TRBV30 and TRBJ2-6, with D uncertain. Germline CDR1 reads GTSNPN; CDR2 reads SVGIG (reference sequence). The V and J ends lost 3 bases and 0 bases respectively, with 9 bases between them. This CDR3 has 15 amino acids. In DNA, the CDR3 is TGTGCCTGGAGCCCTACAGTCTCTGGGGCCAACGTCCTGACTTTC. This gives the protein CAWSPTVSGANVLTF.

This clone was detected many times. The chain's CDR3 is CASSWIAGEGETQYF. The CDR3 coding sequence is TGCGCCAGCAGCTGGATAGCGGGCGAGGGAGAGACCCAGTACTTC. The rearrangement uses TRBV5-1 and TRBJ2-5; TRBD2 agrees at 7 bases. The CDR3 length is 15 residues. Unmatched junction bases numbered 9, after V lost 3 bases and J lost 4 bases. Germline CDR1 reads SGHRS; CDR2 reads YFSETQ.

This chain links TRBV9 with TRBJ1-1; D possibly corresponds to TRBD1 (6 bases). The V end was cut by 0 bases, the J end by 7 bases, with 10 bases between. The CDR3 totals 13 residues. The germline gives CDR1 SGDLS, CDR2 YYNGEE. The CDR3 protein is CASSVVGRGEAFF. The CDR3 DNA reads as TGTGCCAGCAGCGTAGTGGGCAGGGGTGAAGCTTTCTTT.

The J gene is TRBJ1-2, the V gene TRBV28; TRBD1 agrees at 8 bases. V shed 8 bases, J shed 3 bases, and the junction held 8 bases outside the gene matches. This CDR3 has 14 amino acids. Germline lookup yields CDR1 MDHEN and CDR2 SYDVKM. DNA of the CDR3: TGTGCCAGCCGGAGCCCAGGGGGCGACTATGGCTACACCTTC. Encoded protein: CASRSPGGDYGYTF.

The V gene is TRBV11-2, the J gene TRBJ2-3, with D perhaps TRBD1 (5 bases). The CDR3 is 14 amino acids. The germline gives CDR1 SGHAT, CDR2 FQNNGV. Trimming cost V 2 bases and J 3 bases, with 9 bases left between them. CDR3 in amino acids: CASSLTGRTDTQYF. Written as DNA, the CDR3 is TGTGCCAGCAGCTTAACAGGACGGACAGATACGCAGTATTTT. Full variable domain (outside the CDR3, taken from reference TRBV11-2 and TRBJ2-3): EAGVAQSPRYKIIEKRQSVAFWCNPISGHATLYWYQQILGQGPKLLIQFQNNGVVDDSQLPKDRFSAERLKGVDSTLKIQPAKLEDSAVYLCASSLTGRTDTQYFGPGTRLTVL.

The rearrangement links TRBV7-2 to TRBJ1-2; 7 nucleotides agree with TRBD1. Unmatched junction bases numbered 12, after V lost 7 bases and J lost 1 base. Per germline, CDR1 SGHTA and CDR2 FQGNSA. This CDR3 comprises 16 residues. CDR3 bases: TGTGCCAGCAACCTTGCCTTGGGACAGCATAACTATGGCTACACCTTC. Translated, it gives CASNLALGQHNYGYTF.

The chain recombines TRBV27 with TRBJ2-1; no firm D call. Trimming cost V 3 bases and J 6 bases, with 6 bases left between them. This CDR3 is 12 amino acids long. The germline V gene encodes CDR1 MNHEY and CDR2 SMNVEV (reference sequence). The CDR3, as DNA: TGTGCCAGCAGTTTGCTAGGCAATGAGCAGTTCTTC. Protein sequence: CASSLLGNEQFF.

This chain connects TRBV7-9 to TRBJ2-7, with TRBD1 matching 12 bases. CDR1 and CDR2 (germline): SEHNR, FQNEAQ (reference sequence). V lost 0 bases, J lost 4 bases, and 13 bases stayed unmatched. The CDR3 has 19 amino acids. The CDR3 DNA reads as TGTGCCAGCAGCTTAGCGCCCGGGACAGGGGGCCATTCGGCGTACGAGCAGTACTTC. It translates to CASSLAPGTGGHSAYEQYF.

The J gene is TRBJ1-6, the V gene TRBV9, with 9 bases fitting TRBD1. Per the germline V gene, CDR1 is SGDLS and CDR2 is YYNGEE. V was pared by 3 bases and J by 11 bases, with 6 bases of the junction left unmatched. The CDR3 totals 14 residues. CDR3 region: CASSAGTGFAPLHF. The CDR3 region has the DNA TGTGCCAGCAGCGCCGGGACAGGGTTTGCACCCCTCCACTTT.

This clone was seen a handful of times. The genes are TRBV5-1 and TRBJ2-1, with TRBD2 matching over 13 bases. This CDR3 spans 19 amino acids. Germline CDR1 SGHRS, CDR2 YFSETQ. After removal of 0 bases from V and 2 bases from J, the junction contained 8 bases not matched to a gene. The CDR3 region is CASSLGGTSGIGAYNEQFF. The CDR3 coding sequence is TGCGCCAGCAGCTTGGGCGGGACTAGCGGGATTGGAGCCTACAATGAGCAGTTCTTC. Drawing the rest from reference TRBV5-1 and TRBJ2-1, the complete variable domain is KAGVTQTPRYLIKTRGQQVTLSCSPISGHRSVSWYQQTPGQGLQFLFEYFSETQRNKGNFPGRFSGRQFSNSRSEMNVSTLELGDSALYLCASSLGGTSGIGAYNEQFFGPGTRLTVL.

The chain employs TRBV6-6 and TRBJ1-2, with 9 bases lining up with TRBD1. The ends lost 3 bases at V and 7 bases at J; junction bases unmatched: 6. This CDR3 spans 14 amino acids. Germline assignment: CDR1 MNHNY and CDR2 SVGAGI (reference sequence). The CDR3 spells CASSYQQGASGYTF. The CDR3 DNA is TGTGCCAGCAGTTATCAACAGGGGGCTTCTGGCTACACCTTC.

V is TRBV2 and J is TRBJ2-4; 7 positions match TRBD1. With 4 bases clipped from V and 3 bases from J, the junction kept 9 bases outside the gene matches. The germline CDR1 and CDR2 sequences are SNHLY and FYNNEI. The CDR3 has 16 amino acids. For the CDR3, the DNA is TGTGCCAGCAGTGGTTGGACAGGCCTCGACAAAAACATTCAGTACTTC. This translates into CASSGWTGLDKNIQYF.

This chain uses TRBV20-1 with TRBJ2-5; D unclear. CDR3 size: 11 residues. The V and J ends lost 6 bases and 5 bases respectively, with 10 bases between them. Germline CDR1 and CDR2: DFQATT and SNEGSKA (reference sequence). The CDR3 is CSALFGETQYF. DNA for the CDR3: TGCAGTGCATTGTTCGGGGAGACCCAGTACTTC.

The rearrangement links TRBV9 to TRBJ2-7; D perhaps matches TRBD2 (5 bases). The CDR3 runs to 13 residues. The V gene lost 4 bases and the J gene lost 5 bases, with 13 bases spanning the gap. Germline CDR1 is SGDLS and CDR2 is YYNGEE. In DNA form, the CDR3 reads TGTGCCAGCAGCCCGGACTCTCCCAACGAGCAGTACTTC. Translating it yields CASSPDSPNEQYF.

The chain employs TRBV11-2 and TRBJ2-7, with a weak D call TRBD2 (9 bases). Germline V gives CDR1 SGHAT, CDR2 FQNNGV. V shed 4 bases and J shed 2 bases, with 27 bases lying between them. The length of the CDR3 is 19 residues. In DNA, the CDR3 is TGTGCCAGCAGCTCCGCCCAACAGGGGGTACTAGCGGGTCCCTACGAGCAGTACTTC. Amino acids: CASSSAQQGVLAGPYEQYF.

The chain carries TRBV9 and TRBJ2-4, with a weak D call TRBD1 (7 bases). V lost 0 bases, J lost 6 bases, and 13 bases lay in between. Germline values: CDR1 SGDLS, CDR2 YYNGEE. The CDR3 extends over 15 amino acids. CDR3 loop: CASSVAGTAGNIQYF. In DNA form, the CDR3 reads TGTGCCAGCAGCGTAGCCGGGACAGCGGGAAACATTCAGTACTTC.

The J gene is TRBJ2-7, the V gene TRBV28; 9 bases are shared with TRBD1. V gave up 6 bases and J gave up 1 base; unmatched junction bases: 7. This CDR3 has 15 amino acids. The germline gives CDR1 MDHEN, CDR2 SYDVKM. The CDR3 is CASSLTDRGSYEQYF. CDR3 nucleotides: TGTGCCAGCAGCCTCACGGACAGGGGATCCTACGAGCAGTACTTC.

This rearrangement joins TRBV13 to TRBJ2-3, with 12 bases lining up with TRBD2. The CDR3 contains 16 residues. Germline CDR1 is PRHDT and CDR2 is FYEKMQ (reference sequence). Unmatched junction bases numbered 6, after V lost 5 bases and J lost 3 bases. CDR3: CASSTFGTSGTDTQYF. The DNA for the CDR3 is TGTGCCAGCAGCACTTTCGGGACTAGCGGGACAGATACGCAGTATTTT.